Here is one T cell receptor (beta chain) with its context. These data belong to a study of blood T cells in healthy people across ages. There are 14 residues in the CDR3. The V gene lost 1 base and the J gene lost 2 bases, with 11 bases spanning the gap. In germline, CDR1 is DFQATT, CDR2 SNEGSKA (reference sequence). A J-beta primer mix and a sample-barcoded 5' primer were used in a second PCR of roughly 6 to 11 cycles. TCRdb re-analysed the 5' RACE reads in MiXCR, keeping a single row per CDR3 protein. The data hold fewer than 1.5 million distinct CDR3 sequences, with approximately 42% observed a single time.

The chain combines TRBV20-1 with TRBJ1-1, with unresolved D. The material sequenced was blood. The sequence was collected from a woman aged 18-30 years in good health. Here the CDR3 DNA reads TGCAGTGCTAGAGCAGGTCCAACTAACACTGAAGCTTTCTTT. It is translated as CSARAGPTNTEAFF.